The 31 T cell receptor beta chains presented below share a single source sample, sequenced in a study of a mutant IDH1 vaccine in newly diagnosed glioma. Repertoires were generated with immunoSEQ multiplex PCR, while TCRdb's copy carries only in-frame clones and drops some. The sample lists 35,000 to 40,000 clones; around 90% were seen once. The sample's time point: baseline, week 1 (first vaccination visit). As to treatment: pre-vaccination baseline after standard-of-care therapy. The sample was PBMCs, taken from a glioma patient treated with radiotherapy, temozolomide or both. The source of these receptors is a young man with glioma.

The chain recombines TRBV2 with TRBJ1-1; D call uncertain. The ends were cut back, 4 bases at V and 1 base at J, with 10 bases in the middle. This CDR3 spans 14 amino acids. Germline loops: CDR1 SNHLY, CDR2 FYNNEI. In DNA, the CDR3 is TGTGCCAGCAGTGCTGTGGCAGGGAACACTGAAGCTTTCTTT. This translates into CASSAVAGNTEAFF.

The rearrangement joins TRBV7-2 to TRBJ1-1; D is perhaps TRBD1 (6 bases). The CDR3 totals 13 residues. Germline lookup yields CDR1 SGHTA and CDR2 FQGNSA. V gave up 3 bases and J gave up 5 bases, with 10 bases separating them. The DNA for the CDR3 is TGTGCCAGCAGCTTGCAGGGGTGGACTGAAGCTTTCTTT. This encodes CASSLQGWTEAFF. Full variable domain (rest looked up from reference TRBV7-2 and TRBJ1-1): GAGVSQSPSNKVTEKGKDVELRCDPISGHTALYWYRQSLGQGLEFLIYFQGNSAPDKSGLPSDRFSAERTGGSVSTLTIQRTQQEDSAVYLCASSLQGWTEAFFGQGTRLTVV.

This clone was counted once. The gene calls are TRBV27 and TRBJ1-2, with 7 bases matching TRBD1. V was pared by 2 bases and J by 8 bases, with 5 bases of the junction left unmatched. CDR3 length equals 13 residues. Germline CDR1 and CDR2: MNHEY and SMNVEV (reference sequence). This CDR3 is CASSLRTGGGYTF. In DNA, the CDR3 is TGTGCCAGCAGTTTACGGACAGGCGGAGGCTACACCTTC.

The V call is TRBV5-6, the J call TRBJ2-7, with TRBD2 identical over 12 bases. CDR1 and CDR2 (germline): SGHDT, YYEEEE. Unmatched junction bases numbered 2, after V lost 7 bases and J lost 3 bases. The CDR3 sequence is 13 residues long. CDR3 bases: TGTGCCAGCCAGACTAGCGGGAGCTACGAGCAGTACTTC. It codes for CASQTSGSYEQYF.

V and J are TRBV7-8 and TRBJ1-4, with 7 positions matching TRBD1. Germline V gene lookup returns CDR1 SGHVS and CDR2 FQNEAQ. Losses at the gene ends were 5 bases for V and 5 bases for J; bases not matched to a gene: 17. This CDR3 has 18 amino acids. The CDR3 DNA reads as TGTGCCAGCAGCGGCGACCTGGGACAGCTTCCTTTCAATGAAAAACTGTTTTTT. As protein: CASSGDLGQLPFNEKLFF.

J is TRBJ1-1 and V is TRBV7-2, with no clear D. The CDR3 contains 15 residues. The germline V gene encodes CDR1 SGHTA and CDR2 FQGNSA. V gave up 6 bases and J gave up 5 bases, with 19 bases separating them. In DNA, the CDR3 is TGTGCCAGCAGGCCGTCCCCGGGAGGACTGACTGAAGCTTTCTTT. This gives the protein CASRPSPGGLTEAFF.

The chain combines TRBV4-3 with TRBJ1-3; D unclear. V shed 0 bases and J shed 0 bases, with 12 bases lying between them. The V gene's germline CDR1 is LGHNA and CDR2 YSLEER. This CDR3 is built from 17 residues. The CDR3 DNA is TGCGCCAGCAGCCAAGAAGAGGTCTCGAGCTCTGGAAACACCATATATTTT. Translation gives CASSQEEVSSSGNTIYF.

The chain has TRBV2 and TRBJ1-4, with a possible D match to TRBD1 (5 bases). Germline-derived CDR1 and CDR2 are SNHLY and FYNNEI. This CDR3 contains 13 residues. Trimming removed 7 bases from V and 11 bases from J, with 17 bases in between. The CDR3: CASNGLQDEKLFF. CDR3 DNA: TGTGCCAGCAACGGCCTACAGGACGAGAAACTGTTTTTT. Complete variable domain (other parts from reference TRBV2 and TRBJ1-4): EPEVTQTPSHQVTQMGQEVILRCVPISNHLYFYWYRQILGQKVEFLVSFYNNEISEKSEIFDDQFSVERPDGSNFTLKIRSTKLEDSAMYFCASNGLQDEKLFFGSGTQLSVL.

The J gene is TRBJ2-1, the V gene TRBV25-1; 10 nucleotides agree with TRBD1. The V segment lost 1 base and the J segment 3 bases; nucleotides outside the gene matches: 3. The CDR3 loop spans 16 amino acids. Germline CDR1 reads MGHDK; CDR2 reads SYGVNS. DNA for the CDR3: TGTGCCAGCAGTGAATTCGGGACAGGGGACTACAATGAGCAGTTCTTC. It is translated as CASSEFGTGDYNEQFF. Complete variable domain (other parts from reference TRBV25-1 and TRBJ2-1): EADIYQTPRYLVIGTGKKITLECSQTMGHDKMYWYQQDPGMELHLIHYSYGVNSTEKGDLSSESTVSRIRTEHFPLTLESARPSHTSQYLCASSEFGTGDYNEQFFGPGTRLTVL.

The rearrangement links TRBV19 to TRBJ1-1; possible D gene TRBD1, 6 bases. There are 12 residues in the CDR3. Between the trimmed V and J ends, which lost 7 bases and 10 bases, there was a span of 16 bases. Germline lookup yields CDR1 LNHDA and CDR2 SQIVND (reference sequence). This CDR3 is CASTPRGGGAFF. CDR3 coding DNA: TGTGCCAGTACCCCTAGAGGAGGGGGAGCTTTCTTT.

The rearrangement joins TRBV25-1 to TRBJ2-5, with D uncertain. Germline V lookup: CDR1 MGHDK, CDR2 SYGVNS. The CDR3 is 13 amino acids. V was shortened by 2 bases and J by 2 bases, with 6 bases between the two germline ends. CDR3 loop: CASSERNQETQYF. The CDR3 DNA follows: TGTGCCAGCAGTGAACGGAATCAAGAGACCCAGTACTTC.

The rearrangement uses TRBV2 and TRBJ1-2; 7 positions agree with TRBD1. Germline lookup yields CDR1 SNHLY and CDR2 FYNNEI. CDR3 length: 13 residues. The trim removed 5 bases at V and 2 bases at J, leaving 2 bases unmatched. In nucleotides, the CDR3 is TGTGCCAGCAGTCTGACAGGGAACTATGGCTACACCTTC. This gives the protein CASSLTGNYGYTF.

In this sample, this clone turned up once. This CDR3 is CASSVRDIYNEQFF. The DNA of the CDR3 is TGTGCCAGCAGCGTCCGGGACATATACAATGAGCAGTTCTTC. This chain joins TRBV7-8 and TRBJ2-1, with a possible D match to TRBD1 (6 bases). This CDR3 is 14 amino acids long. The germline V gene encodes CDR1 SGHVS and CDR2 FQNEAQ. Trimming took 5 bases from V and 4 from J, leaving 12 bases between them.

The V gene is TRBV9, the J gene TRBJ2-5; tentatively, D is TRBD1 (5 bases). Germline lookup yields CDR1 SGDLS and CDR2 YYNGEE. Trimming cost V 0 bases and J 4 bases, with 7 bases left between them. The CDR3 runs to 13 residues. The CDR3: CASSVAQGETQYF. The CDR3 DNA sequence: TGTGCCAGCAGCGTAGCTCAGGGAGAGACCCAGTACTTC.

The gene calls are TRBV29-1 and TRBJ1-2; D gene unclear. The germline V gene encodes CDR1 SQVTM and CDR2 ANQGSEA. The CDR3 contains 11 residues. The V end lost 8 bases, the J end lost 2 bases, and 9 bases lay between the germline ends. The CDR3 DNA reads as TGCAGCTCGATTGGGAACTATGGCTACACCTTC. This encodes CSSIGNYGYTF.

Comments on this clone: Other DNA sequences in this sample translate to the same CDR3. The chain couples TRBV29-1 to TRBJ2-5, with D unclear. Germline loops: CDR1 SQVTM, CDR2 ANQGSEA. The CDR3 has 12 residues. V gave up 3 bases and J gave up 4 bases, with 9 bases separating them. CDR3 in DNA: TGCAGCGTTGAGGGCGGTGGAGAGACCCAGTACTTC. This encodes CSVEGGGETQYF.

The chain carries TRBV29-1 and TRBJ2-7; D remains unclear. Germline lookup yields CDR1 SQVTM and CDR2 ANQGSEA. The CDR3 runs 13 residues. V was pared by 4 bases and J by 6 bases, with 16 bases between. The CDR3 nucleotides read TGCAGCGTTGGGTTTGGGCCTGATGGCGAGCAGTACTTC. Translated, it gives CSVGFGPDGEQYF.

This clone appeared once. This rearrangement joins TRBV7-2 to TRBJ2-1; 9 nucleotides line up with TRBD2. V lost 5 bases and J lost 6; bases outside the gene matches: 8. The CDR3 has 15 amino acids. CDR1 is SGHTA and CDR2 is FQGNSA in the germline V gene. The CDR3 loop reads CASSQTGTSFNEQFF. CDR3 bases: TGTGCCAGCAGCCAAACTGGGACTAGCTTCAATGAGCAGTTCTTC.

The rearrangement joins TRBV30 to TRBJ1-5; a weak D match, TRBD1 (6 bases). Looked up from germline, CDR1 is GTSNPN and CDR2 is SVGIG (reference sequence). The CDR3 is 13 amino acids. Trimming removed 3 bases from V and 7 bases from J, with 13 bases in between. The CDR3 DNA reads as TGTGCCTGGAGCCCACAGGGAAACCAGCCCCAGCATTTT. This gives the protein CAWSPQGNQPQHF.

This chain uses TRBV18 with TRBJ1-1; 12 bases fit TRBD1. V lost 5 bases to trimming and J lost 5 bases; unmatched junction nucleotides: 12. The CDR3 length is 17 residues. Germline V lookup: CDR1 KGHSH, CDR2 LQKENI. CDR3: CASSAGTGGFSETEAFF. CDR3 coding DNA: TGTGCCAGCTCAGCAGGGACAGGGGGCTTTTCAGAGACTGAAGCTTTCTTT.

This clone came up once. J is TRBJ2-7 and V is TRBV6-5; 7 bases match TRBD1. This CDR3 has 14 amino acids. Trimming cost V 6 bases and J 5 bases; bases outside gene matches: 10. Germline V gene data show CDR1 as MNHEY and CDR2 as SVGAGI. The CDR3, as DNA: TGTGCCAGCAGGTCATCCGGGACAGTCGACGAGCAGTACTTC. Its protein is CASRSSGTVDEQYF.

The CDR3 nucleotides are TGTGCCAGCAGCTTACTCAGCTCTGGGGCCAACGTCCTGACTTTC. This translates into CASSLLSSGANVLTF. The chain combines TRBV7-2 with TRBJ2-6; D gene ambiguous. The CDR3 is 15 residues long. The V end was cut by 2 bases, the J end by 0 bases, with 5 bases between. Germline values: CDR1 SGHTA, CDR2 FQGNSA. Combining the CDR3 with reference TRBV7-2 and TRBJ2-6 gives the whole variable domain GAGVSQSPSNKVTEKGKDVELRCDPISGHTALYWYRQSLGQGLEFLIYFQGNSAPDKSGLPSDRFSAERTGGSVSTLTIQRTQQEDSAVYLCASSLLSSGANVLTFGAGSRLTVL.

This rearrangement joins TRBV4-3 to TRBJ2-1, with 7 bases matching TRBD2. This CDR3 has 14 amino acids. The ends lost 3 bases at V and 7 bases at J; junction bases unmatched: 6. The germline V gene has CDR1 LGHNA and CDR2 YSLEER. The CDR3 sequence: CASSQRELGNEQFF. In DNA, the CDR3 is TGCGCCAGCAGCCAGCGGGAGTTAGGTAATGAGCAGTTCTTC.

The CDR3 DNA sequence: TGTGCCAGCAGTTTCACGACAGGGCCTAATGAAAAACTGTTTTTT. Translating gives CASSFTTGPNEKLFF. The J gene is TRBJ1-4, the V gene TRBV6-5, with 7 bases aligning to TRBD1. The germline gives CDR1 MNHEY, CDR2 SVGAGI. V dropped 4 bases and J dropped 3; count of bases not matched to a gene: 5. The CDR3 covers 15 residues.

The chain employs TRBV7-8 and TRBJ1-1; D is unclear. The V gene's germline CDR1 is SGHVS and CDR2 FQNEAQ. Deletions cut 0 bases from V and 1 base from J, with 6 bases between. CDR3 size: 14 residues. CDR3 amino acids: CASSLARGNTEAFF. CDR3 DNA: TGTGCCAGCAGCTTAGCGCGAGGGAACACTGAAGCTTTCTTT.

The chain is built from TRBV4-2 and TRBJ2-6; perhaps D is TRBD1 or TRBD2 (5 bases each). The CDR3 has 17 amino acids. Trimming removed 1 base at V and 0 bases at J, with 10 bases between. Germline-derived CDR1 and CDR2 are LGHNA and YNFKEQ. The CDR3 DNA sequence: TGTGCCAGCAGCCAAGGGGACGGCCCCTCTGGGGCCAACGTCCTGACTTTC. It codes for CASSQGDGPSGANVLTF.

The rearrangement uses TRBV29-1 and TRBJ1-1; 8 bases are shared with TRBD1. CDR3 length: 13 amino acids. The germline V gene encodes CDR1 SQVTM and CDR2 ANQGSEA. The V gene end was trimmed by 7 bases and the J gene end by 1 base; junction bases not matched to a gene: 5. CDR3: CSAGGAGNTEAFF. The CDR3 nucleotides read TGCAGCGCAGGGGGCGCCGGGAACACTGAAGCTTTCTTT. The whole variable domain, remainder taken from reference TRBV29-1 and TRBJ1-1, is SAVISQKPSRDICQRGTSLTIQCQVDSQVTMMFWYRQQPGQSLTLIATANQGSEATYESGFVIDKFPISRPNLTFSTLTVSNMSPEDSSIYLCSAGGAGNTEAFFGQGTRLTVV.

This chain joins TRBV10-3 and TRBJ1-2, with 10 bases fitting TRBD1. This CDR3 has 12 residues. The ends lost 6 bases at V and 6 bases at J; junction bases unmatched: 1. CDR1 is ENHRY, CDR2 SYGVKD, per germline. The CDR3 coding sequence is TGTGCCATCAGAGGGACAGGGGATGGCTACACCTTC. Its protein product is CAIRGTGDGYTF.

V gene TRBV30 combines with J gene TRBJ1-2, with D possibly matching TRBD1 (5 bases). V dropped 0 bases and J dropped 3 bases, with 8 bases sitting between them. The CDR3 covers 13 residues. CDR1 GTSNPN and CDR2 SVGIG come from the germline V gene (reference sequence). CDR3 region: CAWSVRDYYGYTF. CDR3 in DNA: TGTGCCTGGAGTGTCCGGGACTACTATGGCTACACCTTC.

This chain joins TRBV11-3 and TRBJ1-3, with a weak D call TRBD1 (5 bases). Trimming shortened V by 5 bases and J by 0 bases, and 14 bases separated the two germline ends. The CDR3 spans 16 residues. CDR1 is SGHNT, CDR2 YENEEA, per germline. For the CDR3, the DNA is TGTGCCAGCAGCCAAGGACATCTTTTCTCTGGAAACACCATATATTTT. Protein product: CASSQGHLFSGNTIYF.

The V call is TRBV4-3, the J call TRBJ1-3; no reliable D call. Germline V gene sequence: CDR1 LGHNA, CDR2 YSLEER. V was pared by 3 bases and J by 2 bases, with 11 bases between. The CDR3 is made up of 15 amino acids. The CDR3 DNA reads TGCGCCAGCAGCCAGGGGAGAATTCCTGGAAACACCATATATTTT. This sequence encodes CASSQGRIPGNTIYF.